This T cell receptor (beta chain) was recorded in a study of cytomegalovirus exposure and HLA in healthy donors. General observations from the study: For most subjects, TCR beta sequences were reported to predict HLA-A and HLA-B alleles with accuracy.

Germline V gene lookup returns CDR1 MGHRA and CDR2 YSYEKL. This CDR3 region has 19 residues. As concerns this clone: Its antigen remains unidentified. One end of the junction varies from germline; a read error may be responsible.

The PCR contained 60 Vbeta and 13 Jbeta primers. In the original workflow: A follow-up analysis tallied 65 million to 80 million unique TCR beta chains, 9 million to 11 million shared. TCRdb's copy holds only in-frame clones and misses some; the assay was immunoSEQ multiplex PCR. V and J calls and clone size are copied from that table; D and trimming were computed from the DNA. The table includes over 100,000 clones, about 70% detected once. This chain uses TRBV4-1 with TRBJ2-5, with 14 nucleotides matching TRBD2. Sequencing used PBMCs. This receptor was taken from a male donor in good health and CMV-seronegative. This CDR3 reads CASSQDMTSGRAVGETQYF. Here the CDR3 DNA reads TGCGCCAGCAGTCAAGATATGACTAGCGGGAGGGCCGTTGGAGAGACCCAGTACTTC.